This entry is about one T cell receptor beta chain. Antigen unknown. The CDR3 length is 14 residues. Germline-derived CDR1 and CDR2 are MNHEY and SVGAGI. V gave up 5 bases and J gave up 2 bases, with 12 bases separating them. This specimen belongs to a study of spatial heterogeneity in lung cancer. Study-wide points: Resection blood, more than follow-up blood, showed ubiquitous expanded tumor TCRs.

Individual TCR cDNA molecules each bore their own unique molecular identifier. From the 5' RACE reads, TCRdb called clonotypes with MiXCR, one entry per CDR3 protein. Counted here are some 83,000 distinct CDR3 sequences, 8% occurring once; the ten biggest clones make up 6.8%. Time point denoted: sample taken at primary tumor resection. There were roughly 72 donors, all of them untreated patients with early-stage non-small cell lung cancer. Unsorted whole RNA from tumor, nontumor lung or frozen PBMC underwent sequencing. This TCR was recovered from a male donor with early-stage non-small cell lung cancer. The specimen was PBMCs, collected at surgery. The V and J genes are TRBV6-5 and TRBJ2-5; D is perhaps TRBD1 or TRBD2 (5 bases each). CDR3 in amino acids: CASSRWGTQETQYF. The CDR3 DNA follows: TGTGCCAGCAGTCGATGGGGGACGCAAGAGACCCAGTACTTC.